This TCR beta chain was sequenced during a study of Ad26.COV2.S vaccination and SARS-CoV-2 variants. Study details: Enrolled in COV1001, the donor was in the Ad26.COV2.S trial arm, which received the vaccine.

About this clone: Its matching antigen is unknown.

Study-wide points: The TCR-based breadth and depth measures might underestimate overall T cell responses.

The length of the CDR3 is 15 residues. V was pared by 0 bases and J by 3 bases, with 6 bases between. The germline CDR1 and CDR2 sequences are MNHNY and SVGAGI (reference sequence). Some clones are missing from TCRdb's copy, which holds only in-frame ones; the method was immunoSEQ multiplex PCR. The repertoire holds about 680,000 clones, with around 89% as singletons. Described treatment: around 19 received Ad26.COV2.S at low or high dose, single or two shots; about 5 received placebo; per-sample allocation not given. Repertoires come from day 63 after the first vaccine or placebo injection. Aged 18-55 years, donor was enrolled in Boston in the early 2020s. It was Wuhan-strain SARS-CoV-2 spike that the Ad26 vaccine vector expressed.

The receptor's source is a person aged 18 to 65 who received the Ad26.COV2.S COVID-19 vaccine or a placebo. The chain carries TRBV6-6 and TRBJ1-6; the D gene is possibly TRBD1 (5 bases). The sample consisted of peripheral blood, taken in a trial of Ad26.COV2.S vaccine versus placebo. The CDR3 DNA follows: TGTGCCAGCAGTTACTCGGGGGACTATAATTCACCCCTCCACTTT. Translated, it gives CASSYSGDYNSPLHF.